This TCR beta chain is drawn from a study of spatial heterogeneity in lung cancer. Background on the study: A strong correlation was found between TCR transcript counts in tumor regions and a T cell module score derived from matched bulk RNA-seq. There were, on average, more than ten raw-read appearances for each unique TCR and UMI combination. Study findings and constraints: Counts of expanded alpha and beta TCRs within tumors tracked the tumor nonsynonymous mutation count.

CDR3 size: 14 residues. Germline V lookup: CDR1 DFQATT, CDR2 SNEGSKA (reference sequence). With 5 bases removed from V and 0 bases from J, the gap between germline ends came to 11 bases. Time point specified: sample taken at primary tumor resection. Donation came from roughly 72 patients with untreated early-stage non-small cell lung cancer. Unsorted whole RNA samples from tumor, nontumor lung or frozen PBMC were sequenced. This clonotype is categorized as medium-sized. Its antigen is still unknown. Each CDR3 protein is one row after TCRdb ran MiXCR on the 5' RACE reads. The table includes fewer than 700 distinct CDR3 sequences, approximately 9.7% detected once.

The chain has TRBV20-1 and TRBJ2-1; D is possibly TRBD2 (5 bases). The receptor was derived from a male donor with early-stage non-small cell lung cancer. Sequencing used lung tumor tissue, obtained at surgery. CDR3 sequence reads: CSAPGLSSYNEQFF. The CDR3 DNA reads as TGCAGTGCTCCCGGACTTTCCTCCTACAATGAGCAGTTCTTC.